Listed here are 20 T cell receptor beta chains from one sample, sequenced in a study of metastatic and nonmetastatic thyroid tumors. MiXCR was used by TCRdb to re-call the PCR reads. The data contain several thousand clones, about 32% of them singletons. Patients had received no treatment of any kind before thyroid surgery. Sequencing was carried out using adjacent normal tissue. The source is a female donor with papillary thyroid cancer or a benign thyroid nodule (not recorded which). Some clones in this sample may be carry-over from other donors' samples.

By share, this clone ranks as medium-sized (0.01 to 0.1%). The chain has TRBV20-1 and TRBJ1-2, with TRBD1 as a possible D gene (5 bases). Deletions cut 5 bases from V and 6 bases from J, with 13 bases between. Germline CDR1 DFQATT, CDR2 SNEGSKA (reference sequence). The CDR3 covers 12 residues. The CDR3 reads CSAGTGLDGYTF. CDR3 nucleotides: TGCAGTGCTGGAACGGGACTGGATGGCTACACCTTC.

There are many counts of this clone. This sequence may be a read error, since a much larger clone differs from it by one base. Other DNA sequences in this specimen translate into the identical CDR3. CDR3 DNA sequence: TGTGCCCAGCAGGAGAACACTGAGGCTTTCTTT. Translation gives CAQQENTEAFF. The chain employs TRBV30 and TRBJ1-1; D unresolved. The V gene's germline CDR1 is GTSNPN and CDR2 SVGIG (reference sequence). The CDR3 contains 11 residues.

This clone ranks as medium-sized. The CDR3 DNA sequence: TGTGCCAGCAGCTTAGCGACTAGCGGGGGGTCCAATGAGCAGTTCTTC. Residues: CASSLATSGGSNEQFF. The chain has TRBV7-9 and TRBJ2-1, with 13 bases that match TRBD2. Per germline, CDR1 SEHNR and CDR2 FQNEAQ (reference sequence). With V trimmed by 0 bases and J by 6 bases, 2 bases remained unmatched. This CDR3 is 16 amino acids long. Using reference TRBV7-9 and TRBJ2-1 for the parts outside the CDR3, the full variable domain is DTGVSQNPRHKITKRGQNVTFRCDPISEHNRLYWYRQTLGQGPEFLTYFQNEAQLEKSRLLSDRFSAERPKGSFSTLEIQRTEQGDSAMYLCASSLATSGGSNEQFFGPGTRLTVL.

The table lists this clone with many counts. The V gene is TRBV29-1, the J gene TRBJ1-1, with D possibly matching TRBD1 (6 bases). This CDR3 is 14 amino acids long. Trimming removed 6 bases at V and 4 bases at J, with 18 bases between. Germline CDR1 is SQVTM and CDR2 is ANQGSEA. Written as DNA, the CDR3 is TGCAGCGTCTCATTGGGGGCCCCGGGCACTGAAGCTTTCTTT. This encodes CSVSLGAPGTEAFF.

The genes are TRBV28 and TRBJ2-2; D call uncertain. Trimming removed 8 bases at V and 0 bases at J, with 4 bases between. The length of the CDR3 is 12 residues. The germline V gene has CDR1 MDHEN and CDR2 SYDVKM. The chain's CDR3 is CASEANTGELFF. For the CDR3, the DNA is TGTGCCAGCGAGGCGAACACCGGGGAGCTGTTTTTT.

This clone was observed once. The chain is built from TRBV11-2 and TRBJ2-7, with 9 bases aligning to TRBD1. CDR1 and CDR2 from the germline V gene are SGHAT and FQNNGV. V lost 5 bases to trimming and J lost 0 bases; unmatched junction nucleotides: 5. The CDR3 extends over 15 amino acids. The CDR3 sequence is CASSLGQGSSYEQYV. The CDR3 bases are TGTGCCAGCAGCCTGGGACAGGGAAGCTCCTACGAGCAGTACGTC.

There are a few counts of this clone. This chain connects TRBV6-1 to TRBJ2-7; D not resolved. The CDR3 totals 12 residues. V was cut by 3 bases and J by 4 bases, with 7 bases left in between. Looked up from germline, CDR1 is MNHNS and CDR2 is SASEGT. DNA of the CDR3: TGTGCCAGCAGTGATGGAAGGTACGAGCAGTACTTC. Translation gives CASSDGRYEQYF.

This clone has a single count. The V gene is TRBV7-2, the J gene TRBJ2-5, with 9 bases that match TRBD2. The CDR3 length is 14 residues. The germline V gene encodes CDR1 SGHTA and CDR2 FQGNSA. Trimming took 1 base from V and 4 from J; bases not matched to a gene: 1. The CDR3 DNA is TGTGCCAGCAGCTTAGGCGGGAGGGGAGAGACCCAGTACTTC. The encoded protein is CASSLGGRGETQYF.

The gene calls are TRBV11-2 and TRBJ2-3; D is uncertain. The CDR3 covers 14 residues. Trimming pared 7 bases from V and 2 bases from J, leaving 13 bases between. Germline values: CDR1 SGHAT, CDR2 FQNNGV. The CDR3 is CASTIGRFTDTQYF. In DNA form, the CDR3 reads TGTGCCAGCACCATTGGAAGGTTCACAGATACGCAGTATTTT.

This clone came up a few times. The chain recombines TRBV6-6 with TRBJ1-1; D not resolved. Germline assignment: CDR1 MNHNY and CDR2 SVGAGI (reference sequence). Trimming stripped 0 bases from V and 1 base from J, with 3 bases between. This CDR3 is built from 13 residues. The CDR3 here is CASSYSSNTEAFF. CDR3 sequence (DNA): TGTGCCAGCAGTTACTCCTCGAACACTGAAGCTTTCTTT.

This clone is hyperexpanded by share. The chain is built from TRBV6-2 or TRBV6-3 and TRBJ1-3; D gene uncertain. Germline V gene sequence: CDR1 MNHEY, CDR2 SVGEGT. The V gene lost 6 bases and the J gene lost 0 bases, with 15 bases spanning the gap. CDR3 length: 16 amino acids. CDR3 amino acids: CASRLTAGHSGNTIYF. In nucleotides, the CDR3 is TGTGCCAGCAGGCTGACCGCAGGCCACTCTGGAAACACCATATATTTT.

The V and J genes are TRBV20-1 and TRBJ2-7; tentatively, D is TRBD1 (6 bases). The V gene lost 5 bases and the J gene lost 7 bases, with 15 bases spanning the gap. This CDR3 is 12 amino acids long. The germline gives CDR1 DFQATT, CDR2 SNEGSKA (reference sequence). CDR3 sequence: CSAATGPGEQYF. CDR3 nucleotides: TGCAGTGCTGCGACAGGTCCGGGGGAGCAGTACTTC.

The J gene is TRBJ2-2, the V gene TRBV20-1, with 9 bases matching TRBD2. The germline V gene has CDR1 DFQATT and CDR2 SNEGSKA (reference sequence). V lost 1 base, J lost 1 base, and 7 bases stayed unmatched. The CDR3 consists of 17 residues. CDR3 DNA sequence: TGCAGTGCTAGAGGGGAGCGGGAGGAATGGAACACCGGGGAGCTGTTTTTT. Protein: CSARGEREEWNTGELFF.

This clone was counted a few times. The chain couples TRBV6-2 or TRBV6-3 to TRBJ2-7; D is possibly TRBD2 (6 bases). Trimming pared 6 bases from V and 5 bases from J, leaving 14 bases between. Germline V gene data show CDR1 as MNHEY and CDR2 as SVGEGT. There are 13 residues in the CDR3. CDR3: CASRPGRPHEQYF. CDR3 coding DNA: TGTGCCAGCAGGCCAGGGAGGCCCCACGAGCAGTACTTC.

The chain combines TRBV7-2 with TRBJ1-6, with a possible D match to TRBD1 (6 bases). The CDR3 is 15 residues long. With 2 bases removed from V and 7 bases from J, the gap between germline ends came to 12 bases. Germline CDR1 and CDR2: SGHTA and FQGNSA. Here the CDR3 reads CASSLRPGANSPLHF. DNA for the CDR3: TGTGCCAGCAGCTTACGGCCAGGGGCGAATTCACCCCTCCACTTT.

There are a few counts of this clone. The chain joins TRBV10-2 to TRBJ2-3; TRBD1 is a possible D gene (6 bases). The V and J ends lost 0 bases and 4 bases respectively, with 14 bases between them. The CDR3 is 16 amino acids. Per germline, CDR1 WSHSY and CDR2 SAAADI. The CDR3 sequence is CASSESWGRNADTQYF. The CDR3 coding sequence is TGCGCCAGCAGTGAGTCGTGGGGGCGGAATGCAGATACGCAGTATTTT.

This clone was counted a few times. V gene TRBV24-1 combines with J gene TRBJ2-1; the match to TRBD2 covers 12 bases. The CDR3 length is 16 residues. V lost 3 bases to trimming and J lost 4 bases; unmatched junction nucleotides: 3. Germline V gene data show CDR1 as KGHDR and CDR2 as SFDVKD. CDR3 loop: CATSDLAGGPYNEQFF. CDR3 DNA sequence: TGTGCCACCAGTGATCTAGCGGGAGGGCCGTACAATGAGCAGTTCTTC.

This clone came up a few times. The V call is TRBV2, the J call TRBJ2-5; 8 nucleotides align to TRBD2. The CDR3 loop spans 15 amino acids. Germline CDR1 is SNHLY and CDR2 is FYNNEI. V gave up 6 bases and J gave up 2 bases; unmatched junction bases: 8. CDR3 sequence: CASSQITSGQETQYF. The CDR3 DNA is TGTGCCAGCAGCCAAATCACTAGCGGACAAGAGACCCAGTACTTC.

This chain connects TRBV5-6 to TRBJ2-3, with 7 bases identical to TRBD1. From germline, CDR1 is SGHDT and CDR2 YYEEEE. V shed 3 bases, J shed 4 bases, and the junction held 8 bases outside the gene matches. This CDR3 is built from 15 residues. Here the CDR3 reads CASSSRTGMPDTQYF. The CDR3 nucleotides are TGTGCCAGCAGCTCTAGGACAGGAATGCCAGATACGCAGTATTTT.

The sample holds a few counts of this clone. The genes are TRBV28 and TRBJ1-2, with 9 bases fitting TRBD1. CDR1 and CDR2 (germline): MDHEN, SYDVKM. Unmatched junction bases numbered 6, after V lost 5 bases and J lost 2 bases. CDR3 length: 15 residues. Here the CDR3 reads CASSTGDRANYGYTF. CDR3 bases: TGTGCCAGCAGTACGGGGGACAGGGCAAACTATGGCTACACCTTC.